This record covers a single T cell receptor (beta chain). These data are taken from a study of T cell changes during pregnancy in multiple sclerosis. The data were produced by immunoSEQ multiplex PCR, yet TCRdb's version contains in-frame clones alone and is incomplete. Counted here are about 53,000 clones, approximately 91% occurring once; the ten biggest clones make up less than 0.6%. The CDR3 contains 16 residues. V was shortened by 1 base and J by 0 bases, with 11 bases between the two germline ends. Germline CDR1 SGDLS, CDR2 YYNGEE. J is TRBJ1-3 and V is TRBV9; D unresolved. The clonotype was recovered from a female donor with multiple sclerosis, enrolled in a pregnancy study. The sample consisted of CD4+ T cells from peripheral blood mononuclear cells, taken in the third trimester of pregnancy. The CDR3 DNA sequence: TGTGCCAGCAGCGTATCGGGGTCCCGCTCTGGAAACACCATATATTTT. This gives the protein CASSVSGSRSGNTIYF.